Shown below are 29 T cell receptor beta chains from a single sample sequenced in a study of cytomegalovirus exposure and HLA in healthy donors (dated by TCRdb to the late 2010s). Library generation was performed with the immunoSEQ multiplex PCR assay. A mixture of 60 forward primers for TCR Vbeta segments and 13 reverse primers for TCR Jbeta segments was used in the multiplex PCR. Held by TCRdb, this immuneACCESS table contains in-frame sequences only and omits some clones. Under half of the omission traces to an unresolved V gene where checked; the cause of the rest is unknown. The sample data list 150,000 to 200,000 clones, and approximately 70% of these were observed just once. The ten largest clones add up to 4.7% of the sample. Source material: PBMCs. The receptors were sampled from a man aged 18-30 years in good health and CMV-seropositive.

V gene TRBV11-2 combines with J gene TRBJ2-5; tentative D call: TRBD2 (5 bases). Germline V gene lookup returns CDR1 SGHAT and CDR2 FQNNGV. Trimming stripped 5 bases from V and 5 bases from J, with 6 bases between. The CDR3 is 11 amino acids. The CDR3 sequence is CASSTGETQYF. CDR3 DNA sequence: TGTGCCAGCAGCACGGGGGAGACCCAGTACTTC.

This chain links TRBV2 with TRBJ1-4, with D possibly TRBD1 on 5 matching bases. The CDR3 is 15 residues long. V was pared by 7 bases and J by 8 bases, with 20 bases between. Germline V CDR1 and CDR2: SNHLY, FYNNEI. CDR3 loop: CASNGPQLQEEKLFF. DNA for the CDR3: TGTGCCAGCAACGGACCACAGCTACAGGAGGAAAAACTGTTTTTT. Looking up the rest from reference TRBV2 and TRBJ1-4 gives the full variable domain: EPEVTQTPSHQVTQMGQEVILRCVPISNHLYFYWYRQILGQKVEFLVSFYNNEISEKSEIFDDQFSVERPDGSNFTLKIRSTKLEDSAMYFCASNGPQLQEEKLFFGSGTQLSVL.

This clone was counted a few times. V gene TRBV29-1 combines with J gene TRBJ1-1; D may be TRBD1 (5 bases). The CDR3 runs 13 residues. Trimming took off 3 bases at V and 3 bases at J, with 11 bases between the two ends. The V gene's germline CDR1 is SQVTM and CDR2 ANQGSEA. CDR3 nucleotide sequence: TGCAGCGTTGAGCGGGGCGGGGACACTGAAGCTTTCTTT. Its protein product is CSVERGGDTEAFF. The whole variable domain, filled in from reference TRBV29-1 and TRBJ1-1, reads SAVISQKPSRDICQRGTSLTIQCQVDSQVTMMFWYRQQPGQSLTLIATANQGSEATYESGFVIDKFPISRPNLTFSTLTVSNMSPEDSSIYLCSVERGGDTEAFFGQGTRLTVV.

CDR3 sequence reads: CSVEVSGAGNTIYF. Here the CDR3 DNA reads TGCAGCGTTGAAGTGAGCGGGGCTGGAAACACCATATATTTT. The chain combines TRBV29-1 with TRBJ1-3; D remains unclear. Germline CDR1 SQVTM, CDR2 ANQGSEA. With 1 base removed from V and 2 bases from J, the gap between germline ends came to 9 bases. There are 14 residues in the CDR3.

This chain connects TRBV5-4 to TRBJ1-1; 8 positions match TRBD1. Trimming removed 5 bases from V and 1 base from J; junction bases left unmatched: 4. Germline V gene sequence: CDR1 SGHNT, CDR2 YYREEE (reference sequence). The CDR3 consists of 14 residues. The CDR3 nucleotides are TGTGCCAGCAGTCTCCAGGGGGCGAACACTGAAGCTTTCTTT. Translating it yields CASSLQGANTEAFF. The entire variable domain, with the rest obtained from reference TRBV5-4 and TRBJ1-1, is as follows: ETGVTQSPTHLIKTRGQQVTLRCSSQSGHNTVSWYQQALGQGPQFIFQYYREEENGRGNFPPRFSGLQFPNYSSELNVNALELDDSALYLCASSLQGANTEAFFGQGTRLTVV.

The table lists this clone with a few counts. V is TRBV29-1 and J is TRBJ2-1; TRBD2 matches 8 bases. The CDR3 runs 15 residues. Looked up from germline, CDR1 is SQVTM and CDR2 is ANQGSEA. V trimming: 0 bases; J trimming: 4 bases; junction bases outside the gene matches: 5. CDR3 DNA sequence: TGCAGCGTTGAAGATCGGGCGGGAGGTTACAATGAGCAGTTCTTC. It translates to CSVEDRAGGYNEQFF.

The CDR3 region is CASSFGGGDGYTF. CDR3 coding DNA: TGTGCCAGCAGCTTCGGCGGGGGCGATGGCTACACCTTC. This chain connects TRBV7-3 to TRBJ1-2; weak D call: TRBD1 (6 bases). CDR1 is SGHTA and CDR2 is FQGTGA in the germline V gene. V shed 3 bases and J shed 6 bases, with 11 bases lying between them. This CDR3 contains 13 residues. Combining the CDR3 with reference TRBV7-3 and TRBJ1-2 gives the whole variable domain GAGVSQTPSNKVTEKGKYVELRCDPISGHTALYWYRQSLGQGPEFLIYFQGTGAADDSGLPNDRFFAVRPEGSVSTLKIQRTERGDSAVYLCASSFGGGDGYTFGSGTRLTVV.

Here the CDR3 reads CASSLDGVAAFF. CDR3 nucleotides: TGTGCCAGCAGCTTGGACGGTGTCGCGGCTTTCTTT. The chain has TRBV5-8 and TRBJ1-1; D is undetermined. From germline, CDR1 is SGHTS and CDR2 YDEGEE. V gave up 0 bases and J gave up 11 bases, with 11 bases separating them. The CDR3 contains 12 residues.

The J gene is TRBJ1-1, the V gene TRBV11-3, with a tentative D call TRBD1 (5 bases). V lost 0 bases and J 3 bases, leaving 11 bases between the germline ends. Germline V gene lookup returns CDR1 SGHNT and CDR2 YENEEA. This CDR3 contains 15 residues. CDR3 DNA: TGTGCCAGCAGCTTAGAGACAGATTTGGACACTGAAGCTTTCTTT. Its translation is CASSLETDLDTEAFF.

Only one count was recorded for this clone. The gene calls are TRBV30 and TRBJ2-5; D ambiguous. CDR1 is GTSNPN and CDR2 is SVGIG in the germline V gene (reference sequence). Deletions cut 2 bases from V and 5 bases from J, with 9 bases between. The CDR3 spans 12 residues. The CDR3 loop is CAWSFNGETQYF. The CDR3 DNA follows: TGTGCCTGGAGTTTCAACGGGGAGACCCAGTACTTC. The variable domain in full, with the rest retrieved from reference TRBV30 and TRBJ2-5, is SQTIHQWPATLVQPVGSPLSLECTVEGTSNPNLYWYRQAAGRGLQLLFYSVGIGQISSEVPQNLSASRPQDRQFILSSKKLLLSDSGFYLCAWSFNGETQYFGPGTRLLVL.

V is TRBV14 and J is TRBJ2-1; maybe TRBD1 (6 bases). V was pared by 1 base and J by 6 bases, with 13 bases between. The CDR3 is 15 residues long. Germline assignment: CDR1 SGHDN and CDR2 FVKESK. CDR3 residues: CASSQAGQWGNEQFF. The CDR3 DNA reads TGTGCCAGCAGCCAAGCCGGACAGTGGGGCAATGAGCAGTTCTTC.

The chain joins TRBV10-3 to TRBJ2-2; 10 nucleotides match TRBD2. After removal of 4 bases from V and 2 bases from J, the junction contained 7 bases not matched to a gene. The CDR3 has 17 residues. CDR1 and CDR2 (germline): ENHRY, SYGVKD. Here the CDR3 reads CAISVASGRGNTGELFF. Written as DNA, the CDR3 is TGTGCCATCAGTGTTGCTAGCGGGAGAGGAAACACCGGGGAGCTGTTTTTT.

This sequence joins TRBV2 and TRBJ1-2, with TRBD1 matching over 7 bases. Germline assignment: CDR1 SNHLY and CDR2 FYNNEI. The CDR3 has 14 amino acids. The J segment lost 2 bases and the V segment lost 3 bases, leaving 3 bases of the junction unmatched. The CDR3 sequence is CASSEVRGNYGYTF. In DNA, the CDR3 is TGTGCCAGCAGTGAGGTCAGGGGGAACTATGGCTACACCTTC.

In this sample, this clone turned up once. J is TRBJ1-4 and V is TRBV28; D gene unclear. CDR1 and CDR2 (germline): MDHEN, SYDVKM. V gave up 5 bases and J gave up 8 bases, with 15 bases separating them. The CDR3 runs to 14 residues. CDR3 loop: CASSPNLIQEKLFF. DNA of the CDR3: TGTGCCAGCAGTCCGAACCTTATACAGGAAAAACTGTTTTTT.

The genes are TRBV7-9 and TRBJ1-2; 10 bases map to TRBD1. The CDR3 is 14 amino acids. Germline trimming cut 5 bases from V and 5 bases from J; bases unmatched to any gene: 5. CDR1 is SEHNR and CDR2 is FQNEAQ in the germline V gene (reference sequence). The CDR3 DNA sequence: TGTGCCAGCAGCCCGGGACAGGGGAGGTATGGCTACACCTTC. As protein: CASSPGQGRYGYTF. Using reference TRBV7-9 and TRBJ1-2 for the parts outside the CDR3, the full variable domain is DTGVSQNPRHKITKRGQNVTFRCDPISEHNRLYWYRQTLGQGPEFLTYFQNEAQLEKSRLLSDRFSAERPKGSFSTLEIQRTEQGDSAMYLCASSPGQGRYGYTFGSGTRLTVV.

This clone has a single count. The gene calls are TRBV6-4 and TRBJ1-5, with no clear D. The CDR3 totals 13 residues. V was cut by 11 bases and J by 2 bases, with 13 bases left in between. Germline V gene sequence: CDR1 MRHNA, CDR2 SNTAGT. CDR3 in amino acids: CAASSRRNQPQHF. The DNA of the CDR3 is TGTGCCGCCTCATCCAGGCGCAATCAGCCCCAGCATTTT.

This clone was recorded once. The chain combines TRBV7-8 with TRBJ2-2; D gene unclear. Germline CDR1 is SGHVS and CDR2 is FQNEAQ. This CDR3 spans 15 amino acids. The ends were cut back, 1 base at V and 6 bases at J, with 12 bases in the middle. The CDR3 nucleotides are TGTGCCAGCAGCTTAGGGGCTGCTGGTCCCGGGGAGCTGTTTTTT. Amino acids: CASSLGAAGPGELFF. The variable domain in full, completed from reference TRBV7-8 and TRBJ2-2, reads GAGVSQSPRYKVAKRGQDVALRCDPISGHVSLFWYQQALGQGPEFLTYFQNEAQLDKSGLPSDRFFAERPEGSVSTLKIQRTQQEDSAVYLCASSLGAAGPGELFFGEGSRLTVL.

This clone was picked up one time. The chain employs TRBV11-2 and TRBJ1-1; D possibly corresponds to TRBD1 (6 bases). Trimming stripped 5 bases from V and 1 base from J, with 17 bases between. The V gene's germline CDR1 is SGHAT and CDR2 FQNNGV. The CDR3 sequence is 16 residues long. CDR3 sequence (DNA): TGTGCCAGCAGCACAGTCTTCACAGGGTCGAACACTGAAGCTTTCTTT. Encoded protein: CASSTVFTGSNTEAFF.

The chain recombines TRBV10-2 with TRBJ1-2; 10 nucleotides match TRBD1. V trimming: 2 bases; J trimming: 0 bases; junction bases outside the gene matches: 3. The CDR3 has 16 residues. The germline gives CDR1 WSHSY, CDR2 SAAADI. The CDR3 loop reads CASSEGDRGANYGYTF. CDR3 in DNA: TGCGCCAGCAGTGAGGGGGACAGGGGAGCTAACTATGGCTACACCTTC.

V is TRBV7-2 and J is TRBJ1-2; the D is unclear. The V gene's germline CDR1 is SGHTA and CDR2 FQGNSA. CDR3 length equals 14 residues. V was trimmed by 5 bases and J by 1 base, leaving 11 bases between them. The CDR3 nucleotides read TGTGCCAGCAGCCCCAAAGGAGATAACTATGGCTACACCTTC. It is translated as CASSPKGDNYGYTF.

This chain uses TRBV30 with TRBJ1-3; D gene uncertain. This CDR3 spans 14 amino acids. Trimming shortened V by 0 bases and J by 2 bases, and 8 bases separated the two germline ends. In germline, CDR1 is GTSNPN, CDR2 SVGIG (reference sequence). The CDR3, as DNA: TGTGCCTGGAGTGTACCAGGTGCTGGAAACACCATATATTTT. The encoded protein is CAWSVPGAGNTIYF. Full variable domain (missing parts from reference TRBV30 and TRBJ1-3): SQTIHQWPATLVQPVGSPLSLECTVEGTSNPNLYWYRQAAGRGLQLLFYSVGIGQISSEVPQNLSASRPQDRQFILSSKKLLLSDSGFYLCAWSVPGAGNTIYFGEGSWLTVV.

The chain combines TRBV11-3 with TRBJ1-6; no clear D gene. Trimming removed 0 bases from V and 9 bases from J, with 6 bases in between. This CDR3 contains 13 residues. From germline, CDR1 is SGHNT and CDR2 YENEEA. CDR3 in amino acids: CASSLEGGSPLHF. The DNA of the CDR3 is TGTGCCAGCAGCTTAGAGGGAGGTTCACCCCTCCACTTT.

The chain carries TRBV13 and TRBJ2-7; perhaps TRBD2 as D (6 bases). CDR1 and CDR2 (germline): PRHDT, FYEKMQ (reference sequence). Trimming left V 1 base short and J 1 base short, with 11 bases between. This CDR3 has 15 amino acids. CDR3 sequence (DNA): TGTGCCAGCAGCTTAGCGCGGAGGGTGTCCTACGAGCAGTACGTC. This translates into CASSLARRVSYEQYV.

This clone has a handful of counts. J is TRBJ2-1 and V is TRBV7-2; 14 nucleotides align to TRBD2. CDR1 and CDR2 from the germline V gene are SGHTA and FQGNSA. The CDR3 contains 17 residues. The junction had 9 bases not matched to a gene; V was cut back by 3 bases and J by 8 bases. In nucleotides, the CDR3 is TGTGCCAGCAGCTTCCTCCAAGGGACTAGCGGGAGCCATGAGCAGTTCTTC. Translating it yields CASSFLQGTSGSHEQFF.

The chain uses TRBV28 and TRBJ1-1; unclear D gene. CDR3 length equals 14 residues. The V and J ends lost 4 bases and 1 base respectively, with 10 bases between them. The germline CDR1 and CDR2 sequences are MDHEN and SYDVKM. The CDR3 DNA reads as TGTGCCAGCAGTTCCCCCCCAGAGAACACTGAAGCTTTCTTT. It yields the protein CASSSPPENTEAFF. Supplemented by reference TRBV28 and TRBJ1-1, the full variable domain reads DVKVTQSSRYLVKRTGEKVFLECVQDMDHENMFWYRQDPGLGLRLIYFSYDVKMKEKGDIPEGYSVSREKKERFSLILESASTNQTSMYLCASSSPPENTEAFFGQGTRLTVV.

The chain joins TRBV19 to TRBJ1-2; D perhaps matches TRBD1 (5 bases). This CDR3 is 15 amino acids long. Germline V gene lookup returns CDR1 LNHDA and CDR2 SQIVND (reference sequence). Trimming took 0 bases from V and 4 from J, leaving 12 bases between them. The CDR3 DNA follows: TGTGCCAGTAGTATAGACTCCAGGGAACTCTATGGCTACACCTTC. Protein sequence: CASSIDSRELYGYTF.

This clone was picked up one time. The chain uses TRBV6-1 and TRBJ2-7, with 8 bases lining up with TRBD1. CDR3 length equals 15 residues. With 4 bases clipped from V and 2 bases from J, the junction kept 7 bases outside the gene matches. Germline lookup yields CDR1 MNHNS and CDR2 SASEGT. CDR3 in amino acids: CASSVSGQDPYEQYV. The CDR3 region has the DNA TGTGCCAGCAGTGTTTCGGGACAGGACCCCTACGAGCAGTACGTC.

The rearrangement uses TRBV5-1 and TRBJ2-7; 7 nucleotides align to TRBD2. Germline loops: CDR1 SGHRS, CDR2 YFSETQ. The CDR3 covers 13 residues. V gave up 0 bases and J gave up 5 bases; unmatched junction bases: 2. This CDR3 reads CASSLERGDEQYV. The CDR3 region has the DNA TGCGCCAGCAGCTTGGAACGGGGGGACGAGCAGTACGTC.

The V gene is TRBV6-4, the J gene TRBJ1-5; D not certain. V lost 4 bases to trimming and J lost 5 bases, with 9 bases between them. CDR1 is MRHNA and CDR2 is SNTAGT in the germline V gene. This CDR3 contains 13 residues. Written as DNA, the CDR3 is TGTGCCAGCAGTGCTGAGGAGCATCAGCCCCAGCATTTT. It specifies CASSAEEHQPQHF.